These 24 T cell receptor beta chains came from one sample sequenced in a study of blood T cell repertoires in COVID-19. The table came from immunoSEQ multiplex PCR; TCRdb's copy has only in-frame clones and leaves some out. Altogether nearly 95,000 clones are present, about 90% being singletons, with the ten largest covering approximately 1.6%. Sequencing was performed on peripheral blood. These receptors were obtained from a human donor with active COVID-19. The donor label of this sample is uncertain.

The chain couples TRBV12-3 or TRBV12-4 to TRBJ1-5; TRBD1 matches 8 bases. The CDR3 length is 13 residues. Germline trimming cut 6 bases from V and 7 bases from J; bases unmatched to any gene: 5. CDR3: CASSGAGGQPQHF. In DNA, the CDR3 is TGTGCCAGCAGCGGGGCAGGGGGCCAGCCCCAGCATTTT.

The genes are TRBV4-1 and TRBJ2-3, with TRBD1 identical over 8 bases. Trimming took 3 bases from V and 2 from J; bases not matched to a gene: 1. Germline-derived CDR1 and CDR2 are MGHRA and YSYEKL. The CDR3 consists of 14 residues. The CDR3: CASSQDRDTDTQYF. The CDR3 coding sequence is TGCGCCAGCAGCCAGGACAGGGACACAGATACGCAGTATTTT.

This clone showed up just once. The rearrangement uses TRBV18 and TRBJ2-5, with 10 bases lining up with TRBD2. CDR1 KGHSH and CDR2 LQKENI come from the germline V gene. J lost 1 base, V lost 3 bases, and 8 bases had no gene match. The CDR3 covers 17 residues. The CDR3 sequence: CASSPPGGLAAQETQYF. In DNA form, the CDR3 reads TGTGCCAGCTCACCGCCGGGAGGACTAGCGGCCCAAGAGACCCAGTACTTC.

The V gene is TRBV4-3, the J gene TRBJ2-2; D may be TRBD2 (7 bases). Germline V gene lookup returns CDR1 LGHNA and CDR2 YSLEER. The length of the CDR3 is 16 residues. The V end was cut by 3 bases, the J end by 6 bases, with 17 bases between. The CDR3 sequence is CASSHRGGEGAGELFF. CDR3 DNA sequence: TGCGCCAGCAGCCATAGGGGAGGGGAGGGGGCCGGGGAGCTGTTTTTT.

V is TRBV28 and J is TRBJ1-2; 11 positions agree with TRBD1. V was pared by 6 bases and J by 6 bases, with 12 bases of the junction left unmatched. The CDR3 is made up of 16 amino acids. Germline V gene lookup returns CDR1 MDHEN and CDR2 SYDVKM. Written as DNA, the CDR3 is TGTGCCAGCAGCCCCATGCCATCGGACAGGGGGCATGGCTACACCTTC. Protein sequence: CASSPMPSDRGHGYTF.

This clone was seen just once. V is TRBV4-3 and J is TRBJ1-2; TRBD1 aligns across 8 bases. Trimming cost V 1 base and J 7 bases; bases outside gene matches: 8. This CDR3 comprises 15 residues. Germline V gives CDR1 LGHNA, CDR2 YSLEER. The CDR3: CASSQGDRPAGGYTF. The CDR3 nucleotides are TGCGCCAGCAGCCAAGGGGACAGGCCCGCGGGTGGCTACACCTTC.

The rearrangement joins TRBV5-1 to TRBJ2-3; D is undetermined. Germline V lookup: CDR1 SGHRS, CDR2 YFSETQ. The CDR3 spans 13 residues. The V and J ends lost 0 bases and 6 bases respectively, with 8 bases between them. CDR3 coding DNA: TGCGCCAGCAGCTTGGCCCTCGGGGATACGCAGTATTTT. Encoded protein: CASSLALGDTQYF.

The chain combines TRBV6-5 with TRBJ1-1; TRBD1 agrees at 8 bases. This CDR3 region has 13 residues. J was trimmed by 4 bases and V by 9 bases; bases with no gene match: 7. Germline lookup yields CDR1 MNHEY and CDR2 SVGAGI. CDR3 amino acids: CASRIQGGTEAFF. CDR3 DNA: TGTGCCAGTAGAATACAGGGGGGCACTGAAGCTTTCTTT.

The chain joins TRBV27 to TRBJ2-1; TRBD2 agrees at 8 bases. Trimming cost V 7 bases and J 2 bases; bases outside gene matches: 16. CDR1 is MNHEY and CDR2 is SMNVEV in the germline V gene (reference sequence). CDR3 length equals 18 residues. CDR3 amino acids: CASKTLRGGTLPYNEQFF. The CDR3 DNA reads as TGTGCCAGCAAGACCCTCCGCGGGGGGACCCTCCCCTACAATGAGCAGTTCTTC.

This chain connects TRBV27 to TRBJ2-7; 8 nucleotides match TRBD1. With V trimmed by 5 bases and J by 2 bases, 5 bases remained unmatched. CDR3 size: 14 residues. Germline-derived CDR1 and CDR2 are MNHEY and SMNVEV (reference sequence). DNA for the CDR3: TGTGCCAGCAGTGCCGCGACAGGGGCCTACGAGCAGTACTTC. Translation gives CASSAATGAYEQYF.

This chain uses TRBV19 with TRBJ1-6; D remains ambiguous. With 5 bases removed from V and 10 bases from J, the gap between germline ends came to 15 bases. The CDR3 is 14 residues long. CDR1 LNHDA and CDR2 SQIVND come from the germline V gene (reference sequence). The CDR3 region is CASSRTEAPSPLHF. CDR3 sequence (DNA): TGTGCCAGTAGTCGAACCGAAGCCCCATCACCCCTCCACTTT.

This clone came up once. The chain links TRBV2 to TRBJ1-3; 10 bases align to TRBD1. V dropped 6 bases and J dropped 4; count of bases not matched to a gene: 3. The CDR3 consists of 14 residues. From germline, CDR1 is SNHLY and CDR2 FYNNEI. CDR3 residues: CASRTGGTGNTIYF. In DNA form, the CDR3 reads TGTGCCAGCAGGACAGGGGGCACAGGAAACACCATATATTTT.

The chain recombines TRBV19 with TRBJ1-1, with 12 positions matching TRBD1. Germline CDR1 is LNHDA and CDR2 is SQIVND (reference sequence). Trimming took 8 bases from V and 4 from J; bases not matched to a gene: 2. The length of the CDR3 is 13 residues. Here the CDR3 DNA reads TGTGCCAGTTCGGGACAGGGGGCCACTGAAGCTTTCTTT. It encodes CASSGQGATEAFF.

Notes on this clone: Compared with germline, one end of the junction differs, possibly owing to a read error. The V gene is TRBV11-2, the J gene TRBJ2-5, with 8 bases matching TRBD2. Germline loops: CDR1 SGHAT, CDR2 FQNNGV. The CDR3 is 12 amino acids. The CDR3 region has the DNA TGTGCCAGCAGCTTAGATTCCGGGACTAGAAACTTC. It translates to CASSLDSGTRNF.

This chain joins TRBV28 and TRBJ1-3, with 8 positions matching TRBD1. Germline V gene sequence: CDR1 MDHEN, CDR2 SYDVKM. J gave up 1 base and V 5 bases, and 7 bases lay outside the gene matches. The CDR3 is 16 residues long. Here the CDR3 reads CASSAPQGASGNTIYF. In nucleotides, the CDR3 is TGTGCCAGCAGTGCTCCCCAGGGGGCGTCTGGAAACACCATATATTTT.

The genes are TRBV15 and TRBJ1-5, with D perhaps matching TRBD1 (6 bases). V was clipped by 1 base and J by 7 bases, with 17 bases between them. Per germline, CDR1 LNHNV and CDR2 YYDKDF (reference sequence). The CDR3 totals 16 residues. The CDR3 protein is CATSRVRGQSKQPQHF. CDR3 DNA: TGTGCCACCAGCAGAGTACGGGGACAATCAAAACAGCCCCAGCATTTT.

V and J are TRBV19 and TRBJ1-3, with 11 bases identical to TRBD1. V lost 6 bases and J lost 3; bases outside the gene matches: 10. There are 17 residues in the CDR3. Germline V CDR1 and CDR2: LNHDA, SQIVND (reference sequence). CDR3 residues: CASSTGTGGKVGNTIYF. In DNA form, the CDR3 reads TGTGCCAGTAGCACCGGGACAGGGGGAAAAGTTGGAAACACCATATATTTT.

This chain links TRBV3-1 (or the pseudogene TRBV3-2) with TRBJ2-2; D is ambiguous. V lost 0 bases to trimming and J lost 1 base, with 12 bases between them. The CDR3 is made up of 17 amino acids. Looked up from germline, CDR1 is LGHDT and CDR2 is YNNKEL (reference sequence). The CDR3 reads CASSQEYSRKNTGELFF. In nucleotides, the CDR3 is TGTGCCAGCAGCCAAGAATACTCCCGTAAGAACACCGGGGAGCTGTTTTTT.

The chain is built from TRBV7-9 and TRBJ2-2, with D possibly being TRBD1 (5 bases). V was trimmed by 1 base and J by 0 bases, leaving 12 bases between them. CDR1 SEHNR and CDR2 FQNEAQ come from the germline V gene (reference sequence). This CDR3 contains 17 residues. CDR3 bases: TGTGCCAGCAGCTTAGTTGTGACAGCCACGAACACCGGGGAGCTGTTTTTT. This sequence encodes CASSLVVTATNTGELFF.

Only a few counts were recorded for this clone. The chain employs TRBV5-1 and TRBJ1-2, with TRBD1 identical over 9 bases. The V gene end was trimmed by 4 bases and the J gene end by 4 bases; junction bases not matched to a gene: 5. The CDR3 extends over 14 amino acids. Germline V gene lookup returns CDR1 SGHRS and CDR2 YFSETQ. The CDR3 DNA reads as TGCGCCAGCAGCGAGGGACAGGGAGGCTATGGCTACACCTTC. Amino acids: CASSEGQGGYGYTF. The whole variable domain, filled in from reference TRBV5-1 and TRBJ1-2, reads KAGVTQTPRYLIKTRGQQVTLSCSPISGHRSVSWYQQTPGQGLQFLFEYFSETQRNKGNFPGRFSGRQFSNSRSEMNVSTLELGDSALYLCASSEGQGGYGYTFGSGTRLTVV.

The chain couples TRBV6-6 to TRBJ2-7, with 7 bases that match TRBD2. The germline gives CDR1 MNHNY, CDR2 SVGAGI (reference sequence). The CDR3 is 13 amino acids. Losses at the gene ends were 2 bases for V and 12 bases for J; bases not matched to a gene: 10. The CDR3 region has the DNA TGTGCCAGCAGTTACGACGCGGTGGGAGGGATGTACTTC. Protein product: CASSYDAVGGMYF.

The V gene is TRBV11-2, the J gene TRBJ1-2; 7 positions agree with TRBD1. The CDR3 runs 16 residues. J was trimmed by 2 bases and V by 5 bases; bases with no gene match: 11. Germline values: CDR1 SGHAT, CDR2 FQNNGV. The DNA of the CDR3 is TGTGCCAGCAGCGGACTGGGGCAGGGGGAAAACTATGGCTACACCTTC. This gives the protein CASSGLGQGENYGYTF.

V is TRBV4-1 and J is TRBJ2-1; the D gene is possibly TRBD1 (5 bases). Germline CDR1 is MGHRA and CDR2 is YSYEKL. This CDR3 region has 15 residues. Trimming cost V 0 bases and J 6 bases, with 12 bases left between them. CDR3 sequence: CASSQESARVNEQFF. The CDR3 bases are TGCGCCAGCAGCCAAGAGTCGGCCAGGGTCAATGAGCAGTTCTTC.

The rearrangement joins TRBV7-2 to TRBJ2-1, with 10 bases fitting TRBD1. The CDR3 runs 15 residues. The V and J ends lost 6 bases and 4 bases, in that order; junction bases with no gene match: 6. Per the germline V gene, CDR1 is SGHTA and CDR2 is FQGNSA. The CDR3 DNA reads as TGTGCCAGCAGACAGGACAGGGGGGCATACAATGAGCAGTTCTTC. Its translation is CASRQDRGAYNEQFF.